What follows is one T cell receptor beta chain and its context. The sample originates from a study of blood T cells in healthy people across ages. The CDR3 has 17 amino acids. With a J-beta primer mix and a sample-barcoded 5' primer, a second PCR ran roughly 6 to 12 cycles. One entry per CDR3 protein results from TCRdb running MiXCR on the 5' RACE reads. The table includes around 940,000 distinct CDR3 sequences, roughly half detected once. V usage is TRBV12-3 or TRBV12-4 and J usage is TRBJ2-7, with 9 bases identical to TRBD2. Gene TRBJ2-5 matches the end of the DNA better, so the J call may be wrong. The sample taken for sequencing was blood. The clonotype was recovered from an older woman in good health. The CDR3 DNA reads TGTGCCAGCAGTTTATTTTGGGGCGGGAGGGTTCGAGAGACCCAGTACTTC. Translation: CASSLFWGGRVRETQYF.